The T cell receptor beta chain described here comes from a study of T cells in Graves' hyperthyroidism and ophthalmopathy. Regarding the study as a whole: Model predictions of ophthalmopathy came a median around 6.5 months before onset.

TCR beta CDR3 region amplification was performed from RNA transcripts. Primed by the HTBI set, a first-round RT-PCR was run on the TCR CDR3. TCRdb re-called the multiplex PCR reads through MiXCR, storing one row per CDR3 protein. In the table there are 250,000 or so distinct CDR3 sequences, approximately 16% of which are singletons. This clonotype occurred a few times. Its specificity is not known. V was clipped by 6 bases and J by 3 bases, with 25 bases between them. Looked up from germline, CDR1 is LGHDT and CDR2 is YNNKEL (reference sequence). The CDR3 runs to 18 residues. This chain joins TRBV3-1 and TRBJ2-3; D possibly corresponds to TRBD2 (7 bases). This TCR was recovered from a woman aged 50 to 60 with Graves' hyperthyroidism that later progressed to Graves' ophthalmopathy. Sequencing was performed on blood. The CDR3 loop reads CASRPRGGRAGGTDTQYF. The CDR3 DNA is TGTGCCAGCAGACCGCGAGGGGGGAGGGCCGGTGGGACAGATACGCAGTATTTT.